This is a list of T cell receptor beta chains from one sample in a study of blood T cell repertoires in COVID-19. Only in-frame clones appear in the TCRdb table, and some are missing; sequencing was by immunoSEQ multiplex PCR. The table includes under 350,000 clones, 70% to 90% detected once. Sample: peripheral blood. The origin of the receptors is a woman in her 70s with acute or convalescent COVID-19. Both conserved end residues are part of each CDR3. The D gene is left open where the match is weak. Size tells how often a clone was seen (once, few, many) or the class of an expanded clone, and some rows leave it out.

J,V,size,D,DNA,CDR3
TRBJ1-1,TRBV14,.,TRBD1,TGTGCCAGCAGCCTCCGCGGGACAGCAGAAGCTTTCTTT,CASSLRGTAEAFF
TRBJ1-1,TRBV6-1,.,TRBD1,TGTGCCAGCAGTGAAGCCGGCAGGGGGCGTGAAGCTTTCTTT,CASSEAGRGREAFF
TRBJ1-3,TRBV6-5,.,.,TGTGCCAGCACCAGGACAGATGGAAACACCATATATTTT,CASTRTDGNTIYF
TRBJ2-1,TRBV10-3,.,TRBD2,TGTGCCATTCGGCGGGGGGGCAATGAGCAGTTCTTC,CAIRRGGNEQFF
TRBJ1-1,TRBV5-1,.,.,TGCGCCAGCAGCTTGAATTCCCCCAGGATTGAAGCTTTCTTT,CASSLNSPRIEAFF
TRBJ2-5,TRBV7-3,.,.,TGTGCCAGCAGCGTTGCCCACAGGAAAGAGACCCAGTACTTC,CASSVAHRKETQYF
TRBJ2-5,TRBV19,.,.,TGTGCCAGTAGTATCCGTGAACGGGAGACCCAGTACTTC,CASSIRERETQYF
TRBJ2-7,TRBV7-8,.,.,TGTGCCAGCAGCCCCCTCCCCCGCGTCGAGCAGTACTTC,CASSPLPRVEQYF
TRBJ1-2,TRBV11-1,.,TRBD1,TGTGCCAGCTCCCCCCCCGGGACAGCTTATGGCTACACCTTC,CASSPPGTAYGYTF
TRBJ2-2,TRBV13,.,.,TGTGCCAGCAGCTACGGACTTGCGAACACCGGGGAGCTGTTTTTT,CASSYGLANTGELFF
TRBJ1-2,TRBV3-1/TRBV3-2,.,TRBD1,TGTGCCAGCAGCCGACAGGGACAGGGGACGGGGGGCTACACCTTC,CASSRQGQGTGGYTF
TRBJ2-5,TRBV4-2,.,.,TGTGCCAGCAGCCAAGATGACGCGGGGGCTCAAGAGACCCAGTACTTC,CASSQDDAGAQETQYF
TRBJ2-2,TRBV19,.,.,TGTGCCAGTACCCCAGCTAGGACACGGACGAACACCGGGGAGCTGTTTTTT,CASTPARTRTNTGELFF
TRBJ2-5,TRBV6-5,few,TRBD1,TGTGCCAGCACGCGAGGGGGCTGGGGAGAGACCCAGTACTTC,CASTRGGWGETQYF
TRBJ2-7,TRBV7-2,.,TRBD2,TGTGCCAGCAGCTTATTAGCGGGGGGGCCGCCACTCTACGAGCAGTACTTC,CASSLLAGGPPLYEQYF
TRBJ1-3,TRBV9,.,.,TGTGCCAGCAGCGTATCAGGTAGAAACACCATATATTTT,CASSVSGRNTIYF
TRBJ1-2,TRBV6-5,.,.,TGTGCCAGCAGGGTCCCCGGGTTAGGCTACACCTTC,CASRVPGLGYTF
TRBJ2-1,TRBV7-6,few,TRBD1,TGTGCCAGCAGTCGACAGGGGTCCGTCGGCAATGAGCAGTTCTTC,CASSRQGSVGNEQFF
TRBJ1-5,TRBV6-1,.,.,TGTGCCAGCAGTGAGGGGACCGGGGGGACCCAGCCCCAGCATTTT,CASSEGTGGTQPQHF
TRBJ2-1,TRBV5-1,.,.,TGCGCCAGCAGCGCGGACTCTTACAATGAGCAGTTCTTC,CASSADSYNEQFF
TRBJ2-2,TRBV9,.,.,TGTGCCAGCAGTCGGGACTCGAACACCGGGGAGCTGTTTTTT,CASSRDSNTGELFF
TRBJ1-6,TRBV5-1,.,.,TGCGCCAGCAGCTCGGACAGTATCGGGAATTCACCCCTCCACTTT,CASSSDSIGNSPLHF
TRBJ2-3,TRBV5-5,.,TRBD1,TGTGCCAGCAGCGACGGGGACAGGGCCACAGATACGCAGTATTTT,CASSDGDRATDTQYF
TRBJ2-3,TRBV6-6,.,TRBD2,TGTGCCAGCAGGCGGCCTTACGGGGGGGCCGCAGATACGCAGTATTTT,CASRRPYGGAADTQYF
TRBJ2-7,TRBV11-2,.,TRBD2,TGTGCCAGCAGCAATAGCGGGGGGGCCTTCGCCGAGCAGTACTTC,CASSNSGGAFAEQYF
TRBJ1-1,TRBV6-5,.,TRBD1,TGTGCCAGCATCTCCGCGGACAGGGGTGGAACTGAAGCTTTCTTT,CASISADRGGTEAFF
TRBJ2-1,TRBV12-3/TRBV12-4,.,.,TGTGCCAGCAGTCTCGGGACTCACAATGAGCAGTTCTTC,CASSLGTHNEQFF
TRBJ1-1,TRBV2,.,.,TGTGCCAGCAGTGAGGACGGGGGGAACACTGAAGCTTTCTTT,CASSEDGGNTEAFF
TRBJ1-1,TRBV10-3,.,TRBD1,TGTGCCATCAGTGAGAGGCAGGGGGCAGGTGAAGCTTTCTTT,CAISERQGAGEAFF
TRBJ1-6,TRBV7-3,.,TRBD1,TGTGCCAGCAGCTCTACAGGGGGCCTTAATTCACCCCTCCACTTT,CASSSTGGLNSPLHF
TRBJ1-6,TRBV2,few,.,TGTGCCAGCAGTACAGGCCCCTATAATTCACCCCTCCACTTT,CASSTGPYNSPLHF
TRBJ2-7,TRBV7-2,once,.,TGTGCCAGCAGCTTCGGATTTGGGCCGTACTACGAGCAGTACTTC,CASSFGFGPYYEQYF
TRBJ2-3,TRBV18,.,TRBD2,TGTGCCAGCTCCGACCGACTAGCGGACACAGATACGCAGTATTTT,CASSDRLADTDTQYF
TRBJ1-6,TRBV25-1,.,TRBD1,TGTGCCAGCCTCCGGGACAGGTATTCACCCCTCCACTTT,CASLRDRYSPLHF
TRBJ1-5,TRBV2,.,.,TGTGCCAGCAGTGGGCATGTTCAGCCCCAGCATTTT,CASSGHVQPQHF
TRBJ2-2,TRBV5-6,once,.,TGTGCCAGCAGCTTGGCGGGGACCGGGGAGCTGTTTTTT,CASSLAGTGELFF
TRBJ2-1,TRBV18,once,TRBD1,TGTGCCAGCTCGCAGAGAACAGCGGCAGGGGGCAATGAGCAGTTCTTC,CASSQRTAAGGNEQFF